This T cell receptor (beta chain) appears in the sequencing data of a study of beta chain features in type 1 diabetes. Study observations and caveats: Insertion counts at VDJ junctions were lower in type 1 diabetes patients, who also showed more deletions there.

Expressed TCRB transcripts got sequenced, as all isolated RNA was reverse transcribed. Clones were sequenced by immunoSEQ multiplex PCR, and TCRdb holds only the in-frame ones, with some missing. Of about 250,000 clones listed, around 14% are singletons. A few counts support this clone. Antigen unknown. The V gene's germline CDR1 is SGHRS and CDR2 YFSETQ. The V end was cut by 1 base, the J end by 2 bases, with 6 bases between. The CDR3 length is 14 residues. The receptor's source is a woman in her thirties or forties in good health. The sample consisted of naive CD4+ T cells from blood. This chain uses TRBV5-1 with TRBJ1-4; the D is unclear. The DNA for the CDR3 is TGCGCCAGCAGCTTGAGAGGGACTAATGAAAAACTGTTTTTT. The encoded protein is CASSLRGTNEKLFF.